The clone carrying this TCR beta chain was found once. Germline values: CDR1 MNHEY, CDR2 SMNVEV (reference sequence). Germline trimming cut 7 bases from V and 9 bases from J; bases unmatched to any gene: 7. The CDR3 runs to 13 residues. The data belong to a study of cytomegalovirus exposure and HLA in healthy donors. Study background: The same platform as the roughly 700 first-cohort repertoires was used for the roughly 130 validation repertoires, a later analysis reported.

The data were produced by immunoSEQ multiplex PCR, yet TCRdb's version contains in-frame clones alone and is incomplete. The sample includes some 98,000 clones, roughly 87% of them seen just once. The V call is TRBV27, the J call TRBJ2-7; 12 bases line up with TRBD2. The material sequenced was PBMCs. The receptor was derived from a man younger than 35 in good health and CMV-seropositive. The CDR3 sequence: CASIPPSGRGQYF. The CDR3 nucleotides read TGTGCCAGCATTCCACCTAGCGGGAGGGGGCAGTACTTC.